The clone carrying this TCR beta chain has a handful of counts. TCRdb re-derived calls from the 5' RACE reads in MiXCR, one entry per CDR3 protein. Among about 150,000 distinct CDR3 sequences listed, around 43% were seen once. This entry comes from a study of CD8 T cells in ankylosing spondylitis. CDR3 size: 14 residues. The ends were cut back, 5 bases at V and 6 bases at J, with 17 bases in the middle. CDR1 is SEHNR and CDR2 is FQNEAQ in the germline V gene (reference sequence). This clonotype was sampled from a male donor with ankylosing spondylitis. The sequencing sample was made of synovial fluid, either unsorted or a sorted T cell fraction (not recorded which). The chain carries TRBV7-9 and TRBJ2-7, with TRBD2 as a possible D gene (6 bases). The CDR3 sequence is CASSVGLGLGEQYF. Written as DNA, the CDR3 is TGTGCCAGCAGCGTGGGACTTGGCCTCGGCGAGCAGTACTTC.